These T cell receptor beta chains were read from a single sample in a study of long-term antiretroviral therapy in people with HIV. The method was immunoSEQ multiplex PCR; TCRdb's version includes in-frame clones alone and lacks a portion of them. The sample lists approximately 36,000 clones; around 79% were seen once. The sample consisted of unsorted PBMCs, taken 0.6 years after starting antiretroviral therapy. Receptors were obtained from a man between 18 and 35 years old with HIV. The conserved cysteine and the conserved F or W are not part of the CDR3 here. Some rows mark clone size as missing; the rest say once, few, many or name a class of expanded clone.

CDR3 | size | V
ASTEGERRGTEAF | . | TRBV6-1
ASSLPFTDTQY | . | TRBV28
ASSPRAGETQY | . | TRBV18
ASSDPGTSGYNEQF | . | TRBV2
ASSLGLAALYNEQF | . | TRBV5-1
SVRDFENIQY | . | TRBV29-1
SVRLGGREQY | few | TRBV29-1
ASSQRGAWGVNTEAF | . | TRBV14
ASSYSARETQY | . | TRBV6-5
ASSLTTGVDAF | once | TRBV11-1
SVPSNYGYT | . | TRBV20-1
ASSLGGSGNTIY | few | TRBV27
ASRVPNTSQY | . | TRBV28
ASGVSSWQETQY | . | TRBV19
ASSLDREAF | . | TRBV18
ASGSRRGNTGELF | . | TRBV5-4
ASSQTGGGEKLF | . | TRBV28
ASRSLAGGTYEQY | once | TRBV10-2
ASSLDLTYGYT | . | TRBV5-1
ASSPVGGATEAF | . | TRBV19
ASSPTVAKNIQY | . | TRBV2
ASSLGVGTEAF | . | TRBV5-5
ASSREAQDTQY | few | TRBV4-3
ASSLRFGAEDTQY | . | TRBV13
ASSLLGPHEQY | . | TRBV14
ASSRQGAETQY | . | TRBV7-6
ASSLWIGSSGNTIY | . | TRBV28
ASSQGLGPQETQY | . | TRBV7-2
ASSDSAGASTDTQY | . | TRBV6-4
ASSYPGRNEQY | once | TRBV6-5
ASSGGGTPNNEQF | . | TRBV2